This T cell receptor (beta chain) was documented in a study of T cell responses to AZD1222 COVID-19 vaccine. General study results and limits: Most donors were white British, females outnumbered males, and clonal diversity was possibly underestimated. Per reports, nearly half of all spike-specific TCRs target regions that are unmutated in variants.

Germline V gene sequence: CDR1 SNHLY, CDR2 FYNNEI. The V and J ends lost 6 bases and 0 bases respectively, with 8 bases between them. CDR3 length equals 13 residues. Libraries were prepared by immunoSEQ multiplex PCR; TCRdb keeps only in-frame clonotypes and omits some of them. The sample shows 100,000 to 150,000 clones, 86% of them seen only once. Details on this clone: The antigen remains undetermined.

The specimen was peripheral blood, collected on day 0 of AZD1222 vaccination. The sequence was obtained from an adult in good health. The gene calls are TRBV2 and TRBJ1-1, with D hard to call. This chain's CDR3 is CASRLGLNTEAFF. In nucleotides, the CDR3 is TGTGCCAGCAGATTGGGCCTGAACACTGAAGCTTTCTTT.